Presented here are 10 T cell receptor beta chains from one specimen sequenced in a study of T-cell reconstitution after alpha-beta-depleted transplantation in children. Unique molecular identifiers were used to barcode this TCRbeta library. TCRdb itself ran the PCR reads through MiXCR, one entry per CDR3 protein. The sample yields about 210,000 distinct CDR3 sequences, under 20% seen once. This specimen was PBMCs, mostly from graft donor cells, taken 360 days after TCRalphabeta/CD19-depleted stem cell transplant. These TCRs come from a male patient between 2 and 15 years old who had a stem cell transplant for acute lymphoblastic leukemia, so the T cells may come from the graft donor.

In this sample, this clonotype turned up a few times. The V call is TRBV5-1, the J call TRBJ2-1; TRBD2 agrees at 10 bases. The trim removed 4 bases at V and 6 bases at J, leaving 19 bases unmatched. Germline V gene data show CDR1 as SGHRS and CDR2 as YFSETQ. The CDR3 covers 19 residues. Here the CDR3 DNA reads TGCGCCAGCAGCGTATGGCGAGCGGGAGGGGTCTACCCCAGCAATGAGCAGTTCTTC. Residues: CASSVWRAGGVYPSNEQFF. The whole variable domain, filled in from reference TRBV5-1 and TRBJ2-1, reads KAGVTQTPRYLIKTRGQQVTLSCSPISGHRSVSWYQQTPGQGLQFLFEYFSETQRNKGNFPGRFSGRQFSNSRSEMNVSTLELGDSALYLCASSVWRAGGVYPSNEQFFGPGTRLTVL.

This chain joins TRBV3-1 and TRBJ1-2, with a weak D call TRBD1 (5 bases). Trimming removed 1 base at V and 2 bases at J, with 11 bases between. This CDR3 has 15 amino acids. Germline CDR1 reads LGHDT; CDR2 reads YNNKEL (reference sequence). DNA of the CDR3: TGTGCCAGCAGCCAAGTTGGGGGGTCAAACTATGGCTACACCTTC. It is translated as CASSQVGGSNYGYTF.

This clonotype has a handful of counts. This chain's CDR3 is CASSDPRDSEETQYF. DNA for the CDR3: TGTGCCAGCAGCGATCCCCGGGACAGTGAAGAGACCCAGTACTTC. This sequence joins TRBV12-3 or TRBV12-4 and TRBJ2-5, with 7 bases aligning to TRBD1. The ends lost 6 bases at V and 3 bases at J; junction bases unmatched: 10. The CDR3 is made up of 15 amino acids.

J is TRBJ1-5 and V is TRBV28; maybe TRBD1 (5 bases). The CDR3 has 15 amino acids. The V gene's germline CDR1 is MDHEN and CDR2 SYDVKM. V lost 4 bases and J 3 bases, leaving 13 bases between the germline ends. DNA for the CDR3: TGTGCCAGCAGTTCTAGGACACCGTTCAATCAGCCCCAGCATTTT. This translates into CASSSRTPFNQPQHF. The whole variable domain, remainder taken from reference TRBV28 and TRBJ1-5, is DVKVTQSSRYLVKRTGEKVFLECVQDMDHENMFWYRQDPGLGLRLIYFSYDVKMKEKGDIPEGYSVSREKKERFSLILESASTNQTSMYLCASSSRTPFNQPQHFGDGTRLSIL.

This clonotype was counted many times. The rearrangement links TRBV7-2 to TRBJ2-1, with a tentative D call TRBD2 (5 bases). The germline V and J ends were trimmed by 5 bases and 4 bases, with 12 bases remaining between them. CDR3 length: 14 residues. Germline-derived CDR1 and CDR2 are SGHTA and FQGNSA. CDR3 sequence: CASSPGIAYNEQFF. DNA for the CDR3: TGTGCCAGCAGCCCCGGAATAGCGTACAATGAGCAGTTCTTC.

This clonotype was observed a single time. CDR3 sequence: CASSPRPTGGKTQYF. The CDR3 DNA sequence: TGTGCCAGCAGTCCCCGGCCTACGGGAGGGAAGACCCAGTACTTC. The genes are TRBV12-3 or TRBV12-4 and TRBJ2-5; TRBD2 agrees at 8 bases. The V and J ends lost 5 bases and 6 bases, in that order; junction bases with no gene match: 11. The CDR3 runs to 15 residues.

This clonotype was counted only a few times. The rearrangement links TRBV29-1 to TRBJ2-7, with 7 bases fitting TRBD1. CDR3 length: 12 residues. The trim removed 8 bases at V and 2 bases at J, leaving 6 bases unmatched. Germline V gene data show CDR1 as SQVTM and CDR2 as ANQGSEA. CDR3 residues: CSIWTGPYEQYF. DNA of the CDR3: TGCAGCATCTGGACAGGACCCTACGAGCAGTACTTC.

This clonotype was observed many times. The J gene is TRBJ1-5, the V gene TRBV28; possibly TRBD1 for D (5 bases). The CDR3 length is 13 residues. CDR1 MDHEN and CDR2 SYDVKM come from the germline V gene. Trimming left V 9 bases short and J 2 bases short, with 11 bases between. DNA of the CDR3: TGTGCCAGTGACAGCTCGCGCAATCAGCCCCAGCATTTT. Translated: CASDSSRNQPQHF.

The V gene is TRBV27, the J gene TRBJ2-5; 13 bases align to TRBD2. The CDR3 spans 16 residues. Germline assignment: CDR1 MNHEY and CDR2 SMNVEV (reference sequence). V trimming: 4 bases; J trimming: 3 bases; junction bases outside the gene matches: 5. CDR3 sequence reads: CASSSGTSGDKETQYF. The CDR3 DNA sequence: TGTGCCAGCAGTTCGGGGACTAGCGGGGATAAAGAGACCCAGTACTTC.

The table lists this clonotype with a few counts. The chain combines TRBV27 with TRBJ2-3, with a weak D call TRBD1 (6 bases). CDR3 length: 15 amino acids. Trimming shortened V by 2 bases and J by 3 bases, and 12 bases separated the two germline ends. Germline values: CDR1 MNHEY, CDR2 SMNVEV (reference sequence). The DNA for the CDR3 is TGTGCCAGCAGTTTAGGGGGCCGGAAGACAGATACGCAGTATTTT. This codes for CASSLGGRKTDTQYF.